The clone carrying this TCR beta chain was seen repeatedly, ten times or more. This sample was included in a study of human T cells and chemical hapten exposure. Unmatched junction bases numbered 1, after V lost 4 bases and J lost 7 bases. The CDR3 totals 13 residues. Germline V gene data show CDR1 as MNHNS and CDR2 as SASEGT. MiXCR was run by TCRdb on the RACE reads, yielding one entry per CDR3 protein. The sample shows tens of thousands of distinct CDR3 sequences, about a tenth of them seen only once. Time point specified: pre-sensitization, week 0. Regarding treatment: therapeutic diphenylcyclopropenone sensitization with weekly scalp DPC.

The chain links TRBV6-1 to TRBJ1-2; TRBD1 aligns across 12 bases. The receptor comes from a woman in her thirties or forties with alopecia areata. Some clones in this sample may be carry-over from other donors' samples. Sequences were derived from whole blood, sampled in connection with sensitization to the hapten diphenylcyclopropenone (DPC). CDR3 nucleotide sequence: TGTGCCAGCAGTGTGGGACAGGGGGCTGGCTACACCTTC. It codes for CASSVGQGAGYTF.